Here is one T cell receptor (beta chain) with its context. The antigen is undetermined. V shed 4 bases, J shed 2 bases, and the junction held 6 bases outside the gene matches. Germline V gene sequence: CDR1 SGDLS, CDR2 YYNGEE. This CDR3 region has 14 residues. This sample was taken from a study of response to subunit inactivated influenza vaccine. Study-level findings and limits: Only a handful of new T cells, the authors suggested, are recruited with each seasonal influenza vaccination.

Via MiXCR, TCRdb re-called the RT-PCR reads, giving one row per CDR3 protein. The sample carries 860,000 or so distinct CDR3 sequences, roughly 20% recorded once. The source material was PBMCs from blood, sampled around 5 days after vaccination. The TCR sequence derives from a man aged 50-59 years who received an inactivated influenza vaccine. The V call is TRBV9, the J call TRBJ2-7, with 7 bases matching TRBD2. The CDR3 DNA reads TGTGCCAGCAGCCGGGACTACTGGCCCTACGAGCAGTACTTC. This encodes CASSRDYWPYEQYF.